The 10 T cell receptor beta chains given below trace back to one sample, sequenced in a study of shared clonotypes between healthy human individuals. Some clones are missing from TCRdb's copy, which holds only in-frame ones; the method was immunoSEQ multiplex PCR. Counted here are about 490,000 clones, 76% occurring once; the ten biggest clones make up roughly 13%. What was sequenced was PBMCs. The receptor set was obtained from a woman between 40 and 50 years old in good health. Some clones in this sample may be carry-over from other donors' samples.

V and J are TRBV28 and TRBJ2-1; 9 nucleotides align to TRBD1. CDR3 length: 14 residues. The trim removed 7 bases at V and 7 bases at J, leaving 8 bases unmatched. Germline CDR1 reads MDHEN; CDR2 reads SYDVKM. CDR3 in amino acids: CASTRWTGDNEQFF. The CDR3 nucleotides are TGTGCCAGCACCCGATGGACAGGGGATAATGAGCAGTTCTTC.

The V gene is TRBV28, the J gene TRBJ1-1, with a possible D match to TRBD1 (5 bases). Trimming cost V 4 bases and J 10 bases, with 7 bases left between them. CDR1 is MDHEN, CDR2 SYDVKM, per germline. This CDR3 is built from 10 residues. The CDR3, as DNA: TGTGCCAGCAGTTCAAGGGGAGCTTTCTTT. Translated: CASSSRGAFF. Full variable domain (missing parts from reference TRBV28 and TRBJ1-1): DVKVTQSSRYLVKRTGEKVFLECVQDMDHENMFWYRQDPGLGLRLIYFSYDVKMKEKGDIPEGYSVSREKKERFSLILESASTNQTSMYLCASSSRGAFFGQGTRLTVV.

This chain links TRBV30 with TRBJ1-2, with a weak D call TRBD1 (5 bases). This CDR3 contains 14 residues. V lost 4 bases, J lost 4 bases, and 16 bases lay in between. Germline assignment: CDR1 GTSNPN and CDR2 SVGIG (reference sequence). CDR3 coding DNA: TGTGCCTGGACCGAAGCTGGGGCCGGCTATGGCTACACCTTC. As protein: CAWTEAGAGYGYTF.

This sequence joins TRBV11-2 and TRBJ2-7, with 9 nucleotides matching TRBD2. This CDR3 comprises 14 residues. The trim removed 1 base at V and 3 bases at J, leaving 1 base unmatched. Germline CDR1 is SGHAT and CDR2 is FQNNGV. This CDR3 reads CASSLASGNYEQYF. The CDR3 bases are TGTGCCAGCAGCTTAGCTAGCGGGAACTACGAGCAGTACTTC.

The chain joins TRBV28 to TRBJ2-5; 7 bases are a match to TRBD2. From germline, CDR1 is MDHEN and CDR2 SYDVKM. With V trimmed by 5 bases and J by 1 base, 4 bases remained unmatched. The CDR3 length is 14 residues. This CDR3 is CASSKGLLQETQYF. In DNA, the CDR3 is TGTGCCAGCAGTAAGGGACTACTCCAAGAGACCCAGTACTTC.

The CDR3 nucleotides read TGTGCCAGCAGCTTAGAGGAGGGACCGGGAAAGCAGTACTTC. As protein: CASSLEEGPGKQYF. The rearrangement joins TRBV7-9 to TRBJ2-7; a weak D match, TRBD2 (6 bases). The CDR3 runs to 14 residues. Per germline, CDR1 SEHNR and CDR2 FQNEAQ (reference sequence). Trimming took off 1 base at V and 8 bases at J, with 15 bases between the two ends.

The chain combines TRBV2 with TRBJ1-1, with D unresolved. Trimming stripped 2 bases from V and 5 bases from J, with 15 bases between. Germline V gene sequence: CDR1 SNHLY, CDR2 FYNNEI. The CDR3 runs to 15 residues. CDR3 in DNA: TGTGCCAGCAGTGAAAATAGGGCTTGGGTGACTGAAGCTTTCTTT. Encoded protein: CASSENRAWVTEAFF. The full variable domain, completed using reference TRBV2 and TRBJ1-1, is EPEVTQTPSHQVTQMGQEVILRCVPISNHLYFYWYRQILGQKVEFLVSFYNNEISEKSEIFDDQFSVERPDGSNFTLKIRSTKLEDSAMYFCASSENRAWVTEAFFGQGTRLTVV.

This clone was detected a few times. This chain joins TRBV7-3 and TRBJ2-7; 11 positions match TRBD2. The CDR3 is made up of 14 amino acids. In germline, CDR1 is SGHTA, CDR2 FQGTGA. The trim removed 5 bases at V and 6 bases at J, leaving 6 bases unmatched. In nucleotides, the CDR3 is TGTGCCAGCAGCCCACTAGCGGGAGTAGGCGAGCAGTACTTC. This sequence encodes CASSPLAGVGEQYF.

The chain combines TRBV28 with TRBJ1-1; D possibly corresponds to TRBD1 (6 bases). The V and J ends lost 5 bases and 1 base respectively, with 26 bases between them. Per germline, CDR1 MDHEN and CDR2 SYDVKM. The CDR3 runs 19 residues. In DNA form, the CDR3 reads TGTGCCAGCAGTCCGACCGGGACAACCGACATTTGGACGAACACTGAAGCTTTCTTT. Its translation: CASSPTGTTDIWTNTEAFF.

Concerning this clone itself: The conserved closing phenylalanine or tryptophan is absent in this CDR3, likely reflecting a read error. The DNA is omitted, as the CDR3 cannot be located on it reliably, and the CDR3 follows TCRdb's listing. CDR3 region: CASSSPMTHIPND. The chain joins TRBV28 to TRBJ2-7; no check of the table's D call, TRBD1, against the DNA was made. The CDR3 spans 13 amino acids, including both terminal residues. In germline, CDR1 is MDHEN, CDR2 SYDVKM.